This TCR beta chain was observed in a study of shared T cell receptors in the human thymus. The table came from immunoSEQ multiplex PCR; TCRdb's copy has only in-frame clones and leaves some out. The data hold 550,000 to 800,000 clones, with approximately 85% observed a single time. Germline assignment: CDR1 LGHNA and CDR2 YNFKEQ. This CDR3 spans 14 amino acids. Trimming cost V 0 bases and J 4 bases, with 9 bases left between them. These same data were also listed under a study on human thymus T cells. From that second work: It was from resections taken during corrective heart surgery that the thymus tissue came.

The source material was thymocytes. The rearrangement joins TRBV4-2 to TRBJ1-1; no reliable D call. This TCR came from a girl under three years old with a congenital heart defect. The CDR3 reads CASSQDKGGTEAFF. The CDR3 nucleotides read TGTGCCAGCAGCCAAGATAAAGGAGGCACTGAAGCTTTCTTT.